This T cell receptor beta chain was sequenced for a study of shared clonotypes between healthy human individuals. Study context: The study drew on a couple of women and a few men aged 18 to 49 as donors.

CDR1 and CDR2 from the germline V gene are SGHRS and YFSETQ. The V segment lost 4 bases and the J segment 4 bases; nucleotides outside the gene matches: 21. The CDR3 is made up of 20 amino acids. Study observations and caveats: Generally, estimated richness proved larger in naive subsets than it did in memory subsets. Tissues were not sampled, only blood, and their repertoires likely differ.

As for this clone: The target antigen is unknown.

Each replicate PCR on the sorted subsets used roughly 200 ng DNA (about 30,000 T cell genomes). Sequencing was performed with immunoSEQ multiplex PCR; in TCRdb, only in-frame clones are kept and a portion is missing. The repertoire holds around 1.9 million clones, with about 93% as singletons. Selected positively for CCR7 and CD45RO-negative, naive CD8 cells excluded terminally differentiated effector memory CD45RA+ cells. The origin of this receptor is a man between 18 and 35 years old in good health. Some clones in this sample may be carry-over from other donors' samples. The chain recombines TRBV5-1 with TRBJ2-2; 8 bases agree with TRBD2. What was sequenced was naive CD8+ T cells from PBMCs. The CDR3 nucleotides read TGCGCCAGCAGCCCTGCCGTTGCGGGAGGCCCCTTTGGGGGCACCGGGGAGCTGTTTTTT. It encodes CASSPAVAGGPFGGTGELFF.